This is a list of T cell receptor beta chains from one sample in a study of shared clonotypes between healthy human individuals. Here immunoSEQ multiplex PCR was the method, and the copy in TCRdb shows in-frame clones only, minus some. Altogether some 2,100,000 clones are present, roughly 91% being singletons, with the ten largest covering roughly 1.7%. The sequenced sample consisted of naive CD8+ T cells from PBMCs. The source of these receptors is a man between 18 and 29 years old in good health. Some clones in this sample may be carry-over from other donors' samples. The CDR3 runs from the conserved cysteine through the conserved F or W.

cdr3_aa	v_call	j_call
CASSYNPLAGWPEQYF	TRBV27	TRBJ2-7
CASSEFRTANTGELFF	TRBV25-1	TRBJ2-2
CASSVSGRAYHEQYF	TRBV9	TRBJ2-7
CASSLLRGGNQPQHF	TRBV28	TRBJ1-5
CAISESWNQPQHF	TRBV10-3	TRBJ1-5
CASSAFRDISQETQYF	TRBV2	TRBJ2-5
CASSPMAGDDYGYTF	TRBV13	TRBJ1-2
CASSFSSPYEQYF	TRBV5-6	TRBJ2-7
CATSTLPLTVMNTEAFF	TRBV15	TRBJ1-1
CASSPAWSFLGAFF	TRBV28	TRBJ1-1
CASSPVTSSHEQYF	TRBV28	TRBJ2-7
CASSPTFRGLELSTEAFF	TRBV18	TRBJ1-1
CASSLDDRGIYEQYF	TRBV28	TRBJ2-7
CASSLGAGKLAGCIF	TRBV7-9	TRBJ2-1
CASSLPQGLRETDTQYF	TRBV5-1	TRBJ2-3
CASPIRGDRGLSEQYF	TRBV2	TRBJ2-7
CASLWENSNQPQHF	TRBV28	TRBJ1-5
CASSFLFTSGRAANEQFF	TRBV28	TRBJ2-1
CASSYKERQPSYEQYF	TRBV7-9	TRBJ2-7
CASGLGGIAGELFF	TRBV5-1	TRBJ2-2
CASTPTGAVYEQYF	TRBV19	TRBJ2-7
CASSPGYGYTF	TRBV5-1	TRBJ1-2
CASRTGYEQYF	TRBV2	TRBJ2-7
CASSLVLLSQETQYF	TRBV7-2	TRBJ2-5
CASSPSEYHEQYF	TRBV7-9	TRBJ2-7
CSAPAGGKGYTF	TRBV29-1	TRBJ1-2
CASSLVRGRETEAFF	TRBV7-9	TRBJ1-1
CASSLWGTSGSSYNEQFF	TRBV28	TRBJ2-1
CASSPGGFNQPQHF	TRBV2	TRBJ1-5
CAWSVLASSYNEQFF	TRBV30	TRBJ2-1
CASILTAATNEKLFF	TRBV28	TRBJ1-4
CASSLVAVPSADTQYF	TRBV7-9	TRBJ2-3
CASRVAGGYEQYF	TRBV28	TRBJ2-7
CASSFGEGYEQYF	TRBV28	TRBJ2-7
CASSPRLRQETQYF	TRBV13	TRBJ2-5
CASTRRDTRTGELFF	TRBV19	TRBJ2-2
CASSYSLGEGLYEQYF	TRBV6-5	TRBJ2-7
CASSLGTSSYEQYF	TRBV7-2	TRBJ2-7
CASSVPFAGVGGDTQYF	TRBV9	TRBJ2-3
CSILGTSDFYEQFF	TRBV29-1	TRBJ2-1
CSVEGGPGFYEQYF	TRBV29-1	TRBJ2-7
CASILTGQGENGYTF	TRBV28	TRBJ1-2
CASSPSPGQGGVEQYF	TRBV18	TRBJ2-7
CASSPTGGLFRELFF	TRBV27	TRBJ2-2
CASSPGMVNHNEQFF	TRBV27	TRBJ2-1
CASSARFDEQYF	TRBV7-8	TRBJ2-7
CASSDLGGQGAFSTEAFF	TRBV10-1	TRBJ1-1
CASSKGELAGGGGNEQFF	TRBV21-1	TRBJ2-1
CASSSESNIQYF	TRBV13	TRBJ2-4
CASSTGTGVDEQYF	TRBV7-8	TRBJ2-7
CASSYLGSYEQYF	TRBV6-5	TRBJ2-7
CASSLRGREQYF	TRBV28	TRBJ2-7
CASSLYGTGKISYNEQFF	TRBV5-1	TRBJ2-1
CASSPGREGRDYGYTF	TRBV4-1	TRBJ1-2
CASSLTPGTAREPQHF	TRBV6-5	TRBJ1-5